The rows below give T cell receptor beta chains drawn from one sample of a study of regulatory T cells in long-lasting Graves disease. TCRdb independently ran MiXCR on the multiplex PCR reads; one entry per CDR3 protein. The sample includes hundreds of thousands of distinct CDR3 sequences, roughly 16% of them seen just once. The data were also submitted as part of a second study, on T cells in Graves' hyperthyroidism and ophthalmopathy.

Sequenced material: peripheral blood mononuclear cells (PBMCs), taken at new diagnosis, from a patient treated with antithyroid drugs. These receptors were taken from a woman aged 25 to 39 with Graves disease. Both conserved end residues are part of each CDR3. D genes are given only for firm matches. Clone size, where shown, is once, few, many, or a class for clones that have expanded.

clone_size	j_call	v_call	d_call	cdr3_nt	cdr3_aa
NA	TRBJ2-7	TRBV29-1	NA	TGCAGCGTTGAAGTGTCCTACTACGAGCAGTACTTC	CSVEVSYYEQYF
NA	TRBJ1-5	TRBV4-1	TRBD1	TGCGCCAGCAGCCCCGACGGGACAGTCTTTCAGCCCCAGCATTTT	CASSPDGTVFQPQHF
NA	TRBJ2-7	TRBV3-1	TRBD2	TGTGCCAGCAGCCCTCGACTAGCGATCTACGAGCAGTACTTC	CASSPRLAIYEQYF
NA	TRBJ2-7	TRBV9	NA	TGTGCCAGCAGCCGCCAGGACGGCTTCTCCTACGAGCAGTACTTC	CASSRQDGFSYEQYF
NA	TRBJ2-2	TRBV11-2	TRBD1	TGTGCCAGCAGCCGCGTAAACAACAGGGGGGAGAACACCGGGGAGCTGTTTTTT	CASSRVNNRGENTGELFF
once	TRBJ2-1	TRBV19	NA	TGTGCCAGTAGTTATGGCGGGATTTACAATGAGCAGTTCTTC	CASSYGGIYNEQFF
many	TRBJ2-7	TRBV5-1	TRBD2	TGCGCCAGCAGCTTCCGCGGGGGATCCTACGAGCAGTACTTC	CASSFRGGSYEQYF
many	TRBJ2-1	TRBV11-3	TRBD1	TGTGCCAGCAGTGGGGCAACAGGGACAGTAGATGAGCAGTTCTTC	CASSGATGTVDEQFF
NA	TRBJ2-3	TRBV30	TRBD2	TGTGCCTGGAGTGTCGGACTAGCGGGAGATACGCAGTATTTT	CAWSVGLAGDTQYF
few	TRBJ2-6	TRBV5-1	NA	TGCGCCAGCTCTCGGGACGGCTTCTCTGGGGCCAACGTCCTGACTTTC	CASSRDGFSGANVLTF
NA	TRBJ1-1	TRBV18	NA	TGTGCCAGCCCTTCGGGGGGGGTGGACACTGAAGCTTTCTTT	CASPSGGVDTEAFF
many	TRBJ1-2	TRBV2	TRBD1	TGTGCCAGCAGTGAAGGGACAGGGGCCTTACCGGGCTACACCTTC	CASSEGTGALPGYTF
many	TRBJ2-7	TRBV6-1	TRBD1	TGTGCCAGCAGTGACGAAATCCGGGACAGGGACTACGAGCAGTACTTC	CASSDEIRDRDYEQYF
NA	TRBJ1-1	TRBV19	NA	TGTGCCAGTACCACCTTGGGGGGCCGAAGTTCAGCTTTCTTT	CASTTLGGRSSAFF
NA	TRBJ1-2	TRBV10-3	NA	TGTGCCATCAGTGAGTCACAACGGGGGGCCGAGGATGGCTACACCTTC	CAISESQRGAEDGYTF
many	TRBJ2-5	TRBV11-2	TRBD2	TGTGCCAGCAGCCCGACCCCGGGGGGGGAGACCCAGTACTTC	CASSPTPGGETQYF
many	TRBJ2-4	TRBV28	NA	TGTGCCAGCAGTCCAACATCGGCCAAAAACATTCAGTACTTC	CASSPTSAKNIQYF
many	TRBJ2-7	TRBV28	NA	TGTGCCAGCAGTTTACGGGTCGGCGGGCCCTACGAGCAGTACTTC	CASSLRVGGPYEQYF
many	TRBJ2-2	TRBV6-5	NA	TGTGCCAGCAGTTACTCGAGGGCAGTTTATATCGGGGAGCTGTTTTTT	CASSYSRAVYIGELFF
few	TRBJ1-4	TRBV9	NA	TGTGCCAGCAGCGTAGGATTGGGCCGGGAAAAACTGTTTTTT	CASSVGLGREKLFF
many	TRBJ2-7	TRBV6-9	NA	TGTGCCAGCAGTTACTCAACGGGAGTTCGGAACGAGCAGTACTTC	CASSYSTGVRNEQYF
few	TRBJ1-5	TRBV12-3/TRBV12-4	NA	TGTGCCAGCAGCTTAGCAGCAAGAAATCAGCCCCAGCATTTT	CASSLAARNQPQHF
few	TRBJ1-3	TRBV29-1	NA	TGCAGCGTCTTTGTAGGCAGCAAGTCAGGAAACACCATATATTTT	CSVFVGSKSGNTIYF
many	TRBJ1-2	TRBV10-3	NA	TGTGCCATCAGTGAGCAGGCGGTTGGCTACACCTTC	CAISEQAVGYTF
NA	TRBJ1-2	TRBV7-6	NA	TGTGCCAGCAGCCCCGGCAGGGGAGATGGCTACACCTTC	CASSPGRGDGYTF
many	TRBJ2-7	TRBV2	NA	TGTGCCAGCAGAGGACTTATCCTCTACGAGCAGTACTTC	CASRGLILYEQYF
many	TRBJ2-6	TRBV28	NA	TGTGCCAGCAGTTTAGGGTCAGCCTCTGGGGCCAACGTCCTGACTTTC	CASSLGSASGANVLTF
once	TRBJ2-1	TRBV5-4	TRBD2	TGTGCCAGCAGCTTGGGGCTAGCGGGAGATTATCATGAGCAGTTCTTC	CASSLGLAGDYHEQFF
many	TRBJ2-3	TRBV7-3	TRBD2	TGTGCCAGCAGCTTTAGCGGGAGTCTATCAGATACGCAGTATTTT	CASSFSGSLSDTQYF
few	TRBJ1-2	TRBV6-1	TRBD1	TGTGCCAGCATACCGTCCGGACAGGGGGCTAACGGCTACACCTTC	CASIPSGQGANGYTF
few	TRBJ2-1	TRBV5-8	TRBD2	TGTGCCAGCAGCTTGGTATCGGGACTAGGGCAGTTCTTC	CASSLVSGLGQFF
few	TRBJ2-5	TRBV20-1	NA	TGCAGTGCTAGATCCTTAGCAGGGGAGACCCAGTACTTC	CSARSLAGETQYF
NA	TRBJ2-1	TRBV5-1	NA	TGCGCCAGCAGTCCGAACGCAAACAGGGAAGGTGCCGAGCAGTTCTTC	CASSPNANREGAEQFF
NA	TRBJ2-7	TRBV6-5	TRBD2	TGTGCCAGCAGTTACTCACGCCCGGGACTAGCCTCCAGCGAGCAGTACTTC	CASSYSRPGLASSEQYF
few	TRBJ1-5	TRBV7-2	TRBD1	TGTGCCAGCAGCCGGACCGGGACAGGGATGAATCAGCCCCAGCATTTT	CASSRTGTGMNQPQHF
NA	TRBJ2-3	TRBV7-2	TRBD2	TGTGCCAGCAGCTTAAATGCGGTAGCGGGAGGGCCAGATACGCAGTATTTT	CASSLNAVAGGPDTQYF
many	TRBJ2-7	TRBV5-1	NA	TGCGCCAGCAGCTTGGAGATTACGGCCGAGCAGTACTTC	CASSLEITAEQYF
many	TRBJ2-5	TRBV6-1	NA	TGTGCCAGCACCCAATCGGGAGAGACCCAGTACTTC	CASTQSGETQYF
many	TRBJ2-7	TRBV7-6	TRBD2	TGTGCCAGCAGCTCCCTAGCGGGGACCCACGAGCAGTACTTC	CASSSLAGTHEQYF
few	TRBJ2-2	TRBV11-1	TRBD2	TGTGCCAGCAGCTTATCGGCGGGAGCTGGCACCGGGGAGCTGTTTTTT	CASSLSAGAGTGELFF
NA	TRBJ1-1	TRBV28	NA	TGTGCCAGCAGTTTATGGAGTGCGGGGGTCACTGAAGCTTTCTTT	CASSLWSAGVTEAFF
NA	TRBJ1-5	TRBV27	NA	TGTGCCAGCAGTCGATGGGGCGGTCAGCCCCAGCATTTT	CASSRWGGQPQHF
NA	TRBJ2-7	TRBV18	TRBD2	TGTGCCAGCTCATCCCGGACTAGCGGGAGGTGGTACGAGCAGTACTTC	CASSSRTSGRWYEQYF
many	TRBJ1-1	TRBV6-5	TRBD1	TGTGCCAGCAGTTACTCCCGGACAGGGGGCACTGAAGCTTTCTTT	CASSYSRTGGTEAFF
NA	TRBJ2-7	TRBV18	NA	TGTGCCAGCTCACCGCTCGGTCAGAGCTCCTACGAGCAGTACTTC	CASSPLGQSSYEQYF
many	TRBJ1-5	TRBV28	TRBD1	TGTGCCAGCAGCCGTTCCGGGACAGGGGGAATTGGGGGTCAGCCCCAGCATTTT	CASSRSGTGGIGGQPQHF
many	TRBJ1-1	TRBV7-8	NA	TGTGCCAGCAGTTACCTATCAGGGAACACTGAAGCTTTCTTT	CASSYLSGNTEAFF
few	TRBJ2-1	TRBV5-1	TRBD2	TGCGCCAGCAGCTTGGGGACTAGCGAGATGAGTGAGCAGTTCTTC	CASSLGTSEMSEQFF
few	TRBJ2-7	TRBV6-1	TRBD2	TGTGCCAGAAACACCCGCGATAGATTAGCGGGGAGCTCCTACGAGCAGTACTTC	CARNTRDRLAGSSYEQYF
few	TRBJ1-6	TRBV6-2/TRBV6-3	TRBD1	TGTGCCAGCACGGGGCCAACAGGGGATTCACCCCTCCACTTT	CASTGPTGDSPLHF
few	TRBJ2-6	TRBV27	NA	TGTGCCAGTAGTTTAACTACAGCGGCTGGGGCCAACGTCCTGACTTTC	CASSLTTAAGANVLTF
many	TRBJ2-3	TRBV3-1	TRBD1	TGTGCCAGCAGCCGCGGGACAGGGGTGGACACAGATACGCAGTATTTT	CASSRGTGVDTDTQYF
many	TRBJ2-3	TRBV30	NA	TGTGCCTGGAGTACCCGTCCACCGAGGGCGGCAGATACGCAGTATTTT	CAWSTRPPRAADTQYF
many	TRBJ1-1	TRBV3-1	NA	TGTGCCAGCAGCCCGACGGGGAAAACTGAAGCTTTCTTT	CASSPTGKTEAFF